Listed below are T cell receptor beta chains from one sample, sequenced in a study of post-analysis software for immune sequencing data. TCRdb re-called the PCR reads with MiXCR, one entry per CDR3 protein. Of roughly 430,000 distinct CDR3 sequences detected, 35% to 45% appear once; the ten largest clones hold less than 10%. Sequencing was performed on blood. The receptors stem from a girl between 2 and 10 years old with multiple sclerosis. CDR3s include the opening cysteine and the closing phenylalanine or tryptophan. D genes are given only for firm matches. Size is omitted from some rows. Given values are once, few, many or a class for expanded clones.

clone_size: -
v_call: TRBV5-5
cdr3_length: 17
d_call: TRBD1
j_call: TRBJ1-2
cdr3_aa: CASSSRQGELRGYGYTF
cdr3_nt: TGTGCCAGCAGCTCCCGACAGGGGGAGTTAAGGGGCTATGGCTACACCTTC

clone_size: few
v_call: TRBV9
cdr3_length: 16
d_call: TRBD2
j_call: TRBJ2-3
cdr3_aa: CASSVEIAGGTDTQYF
cdr3_nt: TGTGCCAGCAGCGTAGAGATAGCGGGAGGTACAGATACGCAGTATTTT

clone_size: -
v_call: TRBV28
cdr3_length: 13
d_call: -
j_call: TRBJ1-2
cdr3_aa: CASETPDGYGYTF
cdr3_nt: TGTGCCAGCGAAACCCCGGACGGCTATGGCTACACCTTC

clone_size: few
v_call: TRBV5-1
cdr3_length: 13
d_call: TRBD2
j_call: TRBJ2-5
cdr3_aa: CASGEGVGETQYF
cdr3_nt: TGCGCCAGCGGGGAGGGAGTGGGCGAGACCCAGTACTTC

clone_size: -
v_call: TRBV2
cdr3_length: 15
d_call: -
j_call: TRBJ2-1
cdr3_aa: CASRREASSNNEQFF
cdr3_nt: TGTGCCAGCAGAAGGGAGGCGTCCTCTAACAATGAGCAGTTCTTC

clone_size: -
v_call: TRBV6-5
cdr3_length: 15
d_call: -
j_call: TRBJ2-3
cdr3_aa: CASSDGTSSTDTQYF
cdr3_nt: TGTGCCAGCAGCGACGGGACTTCTAGCACAGATACGCAGTATTTT

clone_size: few
v_call: TRBV20-1
cdr3_length: 15
d_call: TRBD2
j_call: TRBJ2-7
cdr3_aa: CSVQKGLAQPYEQYF
cdr3_nt: TGCAGTGTTCAGAAGGGACTAGCGCAACCCTACGAGCAGTACTTC

clone_size: -
v_call: TRBV20-1
cdr3_length: 15
d_call: TRBD1
j_call: TRBJ1-3
cdr3_aa: CSARVGTGRRNTIYF
cdr3_nt: TGCAGTGCTAGAGTGGGGACAGGGAGAAGAAACACCATATATTTT

clone_size: few
v_call: TRBV18
cdr3_length: 13
d_call: -
j_call: TRBJ1-2
cdr3_aa: CASSPWGRNGYTF
cdr3_nt: TGTGCCAGCTCACCATGGGGGCGCAACGGCTACACCTTC

clone_size: -
v_call: TRBV29-1
cdr3_length: 13
d_call: TRBD2
j_call: TRBJ2-1
cdr3_aa: CSTYTSGNVEQFF
cdr3_nt: TGCAGCACCTACACTAGCGGGAATGTTGAGCAGTTCTTC

clone_size: few
v_call: TRBV20-1
cdr3_length: 11
d_call: -
j_call: TRBJ1-1
cdr3_aa: CSAHRVSEAFF
cdr3_nt: TGCAGTGCTCACAGGGTATCTGAAGCTTTCTTT

clone_size: -
v_call: TRBV4-2
cdr3_length: 16
d_call: -
j_call: TRBJ1-2
cdr3_aa: CASSQVRARGGGGYTF
cdr3_nt: TGTGCCAGCAGCCAAGTGCGGGCCCGCGGGGGAGGTGGCTACACCTTC

clone_size: -
v_call: TRBV20-1
cdr3_length: 13
d_call: TRBD2
j_call: TRBJ2-1
cdr3_aa: CSAKLAVGGEQFF
cdr3_nt: TGCAGTGCGAAACTAGCGGTCGGGGGAGAGCAGTTCTTC

clone_size: -
v_call: TRBV15
cdr3_length: 15
d_call: TRBD2
j_call: TRBJ2-7
cdr3_aa: CATSKGLADSYEQYF
cdr3_nt: TGTGCCACCAGCAAGGGACTAGCGGACTCCTACGAGCAGTACTTC

clone_size: few
v_call: TRBV29-1
cdr3_length: 12
d_call: -
j_call: TRBJ2-3
cdr3_aa: CSARDTTDTQYF
cdr3_nt: TGCAGCGCTAGGGACACCACAGATACGCAGTATTTT

clone_size: -
v_call: TRBV9
cdr3_length: 14
d_call: -
j_call: TRBJ1-6
cdr3_aa: CASSVESWNSPLHF
cdr3_nt: TGCGCCAGCAGCGTAGAGAGTTGGAATTCACCCCTCCACTTT

clone_size: -
v_call: TRBV6-6
cdr3_length: 17
d_call: -
j_call: TRBJ2-7
cdr3_aa: CASSRAGRRDSAYEQYF
cdr3_nt: TGTGCCAGCAGTCGCGCGGGAAGGCGGGATTCAGCCTACGAGCAGTACTTC

clone_size: -
v_call: TRBV20-1
cdr3_length: 16
d_call: -
j_call: TRBJ1-5
cdr3_aa: CSARKRRGLSNQPQHF
cdr3_nt: TGCAGTGCTAGAAAAAGAAGGGGCCTTAGCAATCAGCCCCAGCATTTT

clone_size: -
v_call: TRBV10-2
cdr3_length: 12
d_call: -
j_call: TRBJ1-1
cdr3_aa: CASSPRGHEAFF
cdr3_nt: TGCGCCAGCAGCCCGAGGGGACACGAAGCTTTCTTT

clone_size: -
v_call: TRBV28
cdr3_length: 12
d_call: -
j_call: TRBJ2-4
cdr3_aa: CASSLSENIQYF
cdr3_nt: TGTGCCAGCAGTTTGTCAGAAAACATTCAGTACTTC

clone_size: -
v_call: TRBV5-1
cdr3_length: 14
d_call: -
j_call: TRBJ1-4
cdr3_aa: CASSSMGVGEKLFF
cdr3_nt: TGCGCCAGCAGCTCCATGGGAGTAGGGGAAAAACTGTTTTTT

clone_size: -
v_call: TRBV14
cdr3_length: 14
d_call: TRBD1
j_call: TRBJ2-7
cdr3_aa: CASSRRDRGHEQYF
cdr3_nt: TGTGCCAGCAGCCGCCGGGACAGGGGGCACGAGCAGTACTTC

clone_size: -
v_call: TRBV12-3/TRBV12-4
cdr3_length: 14
d_call: TRBD1
j_call: TRBJ1-2
cdr3_aa: CASHPGQGSYGYTF
cdr3_nt: TGTGCCAGCCACCCCGGACAGGGCAGCTATGGCTACACCTTC

clone_size: -
v_call: TRBV5-1
cdr3_length: 19
d_call: TRBD2
j_call: TRBJ2-1
cdr3_aa: CASSFWVLPQTSGRGEQFF
cdr3_nt: TGCGCCAGCAGCTTTTGGGTCTTACCCCAGACTAGCGGGAGAGGTGAGCAGTTCTTC

clone_size: -
v_call: TRBV7-3
cdr3_length: 16
d_call: -
j_call: TRBJ2-5
cdr3_aa: CASSSTGSGGQETQYF
cdr3_nt: TGTGCCAGCAGCTCGACAGGGAGCGGGGGTCAAGAGACCCAGTACTTC

clone_size: few
v_call: TRBV28
cdr3_length: 15
d_call: -
j_call: TRBJ1-2
cdr3_aa: CASSFTSVKPCGYTF
cdr3_nt: TGTGCCAGCAGTTTCACGTCCGTCAAACCATGTGGCTACACCTTC

clone_size: many
v_call: TRBV20-1
cdr3_length: 11
d_call: -
j_call: TRBJ2-7
cdr3_aa: CSASGVSGQYF
cdr3_nt: TGCAGTGCTAGCGGGGTGTCCGGGCAGTACTTC

clone_size: -
v_call: TRBV9
cdr3_length: 14
d_call: -
j_call: TRBJ1-4
cdr3_aa: CASSVGGGDEKLFF
cdr3_nt: TGTGCCAGCAGCGTAGGAGGTGGAGATGAAAAACTGTTTTTT

clone_size: few
v_call: TRBV7-2
cdr3_length: 16
d_call: -
j_call: TRBJ2-5
cdr3_aa: CASSLLGGMGQETQYF
cdr3_nt: TGTGCCAGCAGCTTACTGGGGGGCATGGGCCAAGAGACCCAGTACTTC

clone_size: -
v_call: TRBV29-1
cdr3_length: 16
d_call: -
j_call: TRBJ2-5
cdr3_aa: CSVEGRDFQYQETQYF
cdr3_nt: TGCAGCGTTGAAGGAAGGGACTTTCAGTACCAAGAGACCCAGTACTTC

clone_size: many
v_call: TRBV29-1
cdr3_length: 12
d_call: -
j_call: TRBJ2-5
cdr3_aa: CSVELGGETQYF
cdr3_nt: TGCAGCGTTGAACTGGGGGGTGAGACCCAGTACTTC

clone_size: -
v_call: TRBV18
cdr3_length: 15
d_call: TRBD2
j_call: TRBJ2-1
cdr3_aa: CASSSRSGESYEQFF
cdr3_nt: TGTGCCAGCTCATCCCGTAGCGGGGAAAGCTATGAGCAGTTCTTC

clone_size: once
v_call: TRBV28
cdr3_length: 17
d_call: TRBD1
j_call: TRBJ2-1
cdr3_aa: CASSLRPGQGRDDEQFF
cdr3_nt: TGTGCCAGCAGTTTACGCCCCGGACAGGGGAGGGATGATGAGCAGTTCTTC

clone_size: few
v_call: TRBV4-3
cdr3_length: 15
d_call: -
j_call: TRBJ1-2
cdr3_aa: CASSQEGRANYGYTF
cdr3_nt: TGCGCCAGCAGCCAAGAAGGGAGGGCTAACTATGGCTACACCTTC

clone_size: -
v_call: TRBV7-2
cdr3_length: 12
d_call: -
j_call: TRBJ2-1
cdr3_aa: CASSVAVGARFF
cdr3_nt: -

clone_size: few
v_call: TRBV7-9
cdr3_length: 13
d_call: -
j_call: TRBJ2-3
cdr3_aa: CASSSLRTDTQYF
cdr3_nt: TGTGCCAGCAGCTCCCTCCGCACAGATACGCAGTATTTT

clone_size: few
v_call: TRBV20-1
cdr3_length: 15
d_call: -
j_call: TRBJ2-7
cdr3_aa: CSANPPGGSSYEQYF
cdr3_nt: TGCAGTGCTAACCCACCTGGGGGGAGCTCCTACGAGCAGTACTTC

clone_size: once
v_call: TRBV29-1
cdr3_length: 11
d_call: -
j_call: TRBJ2-1
cdr3_aa: CSVWLYNEQFF
cdr3_nt: TGCAGCGTTTGGTTGTACAATGAGCAGTTCTTC

clone_size: few
v_call: TRBV5-1
cdr3_length: 15
d_call: -
j_call: TRBJ2-1
cdr3_aa: CASSFGTSGYNEQFF
cdr3_nt: TGTGCCAGCAGTTTTGGTACGTCGGGCTACAATGAGCAGTTCTTC

clone_size: few
v_call: TRBV20-1
cdr3_length: 14
d_call: TRBD1
j_call: TRBJ1-4
cdr3_aa: CSAGLGQGNEKLFF
cdr3_nt: TGCAGTGCTGGATTGGGACAGGGGAATGAAAAACTGTTTTTT

clone_size: once
v_call: TRBV7-9
cdr3_length: 16
d_call: TRBD1
j_call: TRBJ2-7
cdr3_aa: CASSLRGKTGPDEQYF
cdr3_nt: TGTGCCAGCAGCTTAAGGGGAAAGACAGGGCCAGACGAGCAGTACTTC

clone_size: once
v_call: TRBV28
cdr3_length: 12
d_call: TRBD2
j_call: TRBJ2-1
cdr3_aa: CASNPSGHEQFF
cdr3_nt: TGTGCCAGCAACCCTAGCGGGCATGAGCAGTTCTTC

clone_size: few
v_call: TRBV6-2/TRBV6-3
cdr3_length: 16
d_call: TRBD2
j_call: TRBJ2-1
cdr3_aa: CASSYRLAGLYNEQFF
cdr3_nt: TGTGCCAGCAGTTACAGGCTAGCGGGACTATACAATGAGCAGTTCTTC

clone_size: few
v_call: TRBV7-3
cdr3_length: 15
d_call: TRBD2
j_call: TRBJ2-7
cdr3_aa: CASSPGLAGSSEQYF
cdr3_nt: TGTGCCAGCAGCCCTGGACTAGCGGGGAGCAGCGAGCAGTACTTC

clone_size: few
v_call: TRBV10-3
cdr3_length: 15
d_call: TRBD1
j_call: TRBJ1-2
cdr3_aa: CAISESRDRGYGYTF
cdr3_nt: TGTGCCATCAGTGAGTCCCGGGACAGGGGGTATGGCTACACCTTC

clone_size: -
v_call: TRBV5-1
cdr3_length: 16
d_call: -
j_call: TRBJ2-7
cdr3_aa: CASSLGNGGLDYEQYF
cdr3_nt: TGCGCCAGCAGCTTGGGGAACGGGGGCCTGGACTACGAGCAGTACTTC

clone_size: -
v_call: TRBV4-3
cdr3_length: 14
d_call: -
j_call: TRBJ2-1
cdr3_aa: CASRPLTGPGEQFF
cdr3_nt: TGCGCCAGCAGACCCCTTACGGGCCCCGGGGAACAGTTCTTC

clone_size: few
v_call: TRBV7-9
cdr3_length: 18
d_call: -
j_call: TRBJ2-6
cdr3_aa: CASSKSKAALSGANVPTF
cdr3_nt: TGTGCCAGCAGCAAATCCAAAGCGGCGCTCTCTGGGGCCAACGTCCCGACTTTC

clone_size: few
v_call: TRBV6-1
cdr3_length: 15
d_call: -
j_call: TRBJ2-1
cdr3_aa: CASVYSTYLGNEQFF
cdr3_nt: TGTGCCAGCGTCTATAGCACGTACCTGGGCAATGAGCAGTTCTTC

clone_size: -
v_call: TRBV29-1
cdr3_length: 16
d_call: -
j_call: TRBJ1-2
cdr3_aa: CSVDGAGEGRIYGYTF
cdr3_nt: TGCAGCGTTGACGGGGCAGGGGAGGGAAGGATCTATGGCTACACCTTC

clone_size: few
v_call: TRBV7-9
cdr3_length: 12
d_call: -
j_call: TRBJ1-2
cdr3_aa: CASHGESYGYTF
cdr3_nt: TGTGCCAGTCATGGAGAGTCCTATGGCTACACCTTC

clone_size: -
v_call: TRBV12-3/TRBV12-4
cdr3_length: 15
d_call: TRBD1
j_call: TRBJ1-1
cdr3_aa: CASSSDRAKNTEAFF
cdr3_nt: TGTGCCAGCAGTTCGGACAGGGCGAAAAACACTGAAGCTTTCTTT

clone_size: -
v_call: TRBV29-1
cdr3_length: 14
d_call: TRBD1
j_call: TRBJ2-5
cdr3_aa: CSVEGYRGQETQYF
cdr3_nt: TGCAGCGTTGAGGGTTACAGGGGTCAGGAGACCCAGTACTTC

clone_size: few
v_call: TRBV28
cdr3_length: 15
d_call: -
j_call: TRBJ2-7
cdr3_aa: CASRIGGGDSYEQYF
cdr3_nt: TGTGCCAGCAGGATCGGAGGGGGGGACTCCTACGAGCAGTACTTC

clone_size: -
v_call: TRBV18
cdr3_length: 14
d_call: TRBD1
j_call: TRBJ2-3
cdr3_aa: CASRDRALADTQYF
cdr3_nt: TGTGCCAGCCGCGACAGGGCTTTGGCAGATACGCAGTATTTT

clone_size: few
v_call: TRBV12-3/TRBV12-4
cdr3_length: 14
d_call: -
j_call: TRBJ1-5
cdr3_aa: CASSPGHLNQPQHF
cdr3_nt: TGTGCCAGCAGTCCGGGCCACTTAAATCAGCCCCAGCATTTT

clone_size: -
v_call: TRBV7-2
cdr3_length: 18
d_call: TRBD1
j_call: TRBJ2-7
cdr3_aa: CASSHDRDRGRTPYEQYF
cdr3_nt: TGTGCCAGCAGCCACGACCGGGACAGGGGCCGCACTCCATACGAGCAGTACTTC

clone_size: -
v_call: TRBV7-9
cdr3_length: 22
d_call: TRBD2
j_call: TRBJ2-1
cdr3_aa: CASRLGLLTGTSGDSSYNEQFF
cdr3_nt: TGTGCCAGCAGACTCGGACTACTGACCGGGACTAGCGGGGACAGCTCCTACAATGAGCAGTTCTTC

clone_size: -
v_call: TRBV20-1
cdr3_length: 19
d_call: TRBD2
j_call: TRBJ2-1
cdr3_aa: CSARDFESYSAGMHNEQFF
cdr3_nt: TGCAGTGCTAGAGATTTCGAATCCTATTCAGCGGGAATGCACAATGAGCAGTTCTTC

clone_size: -
v_call: TRBV9
cdr3_length: 15
d_call: TRBD2
j_call: TRBJ2-2
cdr3_aa: CASSETSWNTGELFF
cdr3_nt: TGCGCCAGCAGCGAGACTAGCTGGAACACCGGGGAGCTGTTTTTT